This TCR beta chain was sequenced during a study of blood T cells in healthy people across ages. For the study at large: About one barcoded beta molecule was captured per two T cells (by template switching). Study outcomes and limitations: PBMCs were not sorted, which prevented a conclusive comparison of naive versus antigen-experienced cells.

Through a sample-barcoded 5' primer and a J-beta primer mix, a second PCR was run for roughly 6 to 12 cycles. No fewer than 2.5 million CDR3-containing paired-end reads came from each sample. TCRdb analysed the 5' RACE reads with MiXCR anew, one entry per CDR3 protein. The sample shows some 890,000 distinct CDR3 sequences, about 29% of them seen only once. The V gene's germline CDR1 is SQVTM and CDR2 ANQGSEA. The CDR3 is 11 amino acids. This clonotype was observed a handful of times. Its specificity is unknown. One end of the junction varies from germline; a read error may be responsible. The sample was also linked to a second study, of T cells of mothers and their children. That source reports: Input to cDNA synthesis comprised all extracted RNA, at a ratio of around 1.6 ug per 15 ul.

The sample consisted of blood. The TCR was taken from a woman between 40 and 50 years old in good health. The chain recombines TRBV29-1 with TRBJ1-2; D remains unclear. The CDR3 nucleotides read TGCAGCCCGCGGACTGGCTATGGCCACACCTTC. It translates to CSPRTGYGHTF.